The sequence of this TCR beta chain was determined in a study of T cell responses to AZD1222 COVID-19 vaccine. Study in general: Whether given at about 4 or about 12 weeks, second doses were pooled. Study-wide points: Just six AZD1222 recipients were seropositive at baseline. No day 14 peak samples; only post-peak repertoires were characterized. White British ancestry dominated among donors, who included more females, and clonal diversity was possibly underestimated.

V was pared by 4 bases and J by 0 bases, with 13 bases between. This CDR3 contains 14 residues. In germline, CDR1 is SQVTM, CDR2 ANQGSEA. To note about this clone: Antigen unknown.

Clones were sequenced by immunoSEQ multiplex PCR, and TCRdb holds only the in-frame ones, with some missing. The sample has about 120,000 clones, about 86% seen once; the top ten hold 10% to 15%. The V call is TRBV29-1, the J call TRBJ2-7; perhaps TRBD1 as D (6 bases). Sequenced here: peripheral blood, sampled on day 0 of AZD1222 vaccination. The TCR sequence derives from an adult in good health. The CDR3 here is CSVGKGQSSYEQYF. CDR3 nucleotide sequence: TGCAGCGTTGGGAAAGGACAGAGCTCCTACGAGCAGTACTTC.